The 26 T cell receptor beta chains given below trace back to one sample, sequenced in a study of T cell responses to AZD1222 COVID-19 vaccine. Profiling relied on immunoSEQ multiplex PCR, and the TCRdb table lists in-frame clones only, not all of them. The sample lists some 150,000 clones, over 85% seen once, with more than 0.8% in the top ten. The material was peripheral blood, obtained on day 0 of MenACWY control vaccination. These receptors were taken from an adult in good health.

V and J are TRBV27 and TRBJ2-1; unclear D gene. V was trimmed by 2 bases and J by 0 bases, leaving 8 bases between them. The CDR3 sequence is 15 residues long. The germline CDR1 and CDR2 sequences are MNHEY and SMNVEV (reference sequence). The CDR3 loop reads CASSLDFSSYNEQFF. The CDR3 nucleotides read TGTGCCAGCAGTTTAGACTTCAGCTCCTACAATGAGCAGTTCTTC.

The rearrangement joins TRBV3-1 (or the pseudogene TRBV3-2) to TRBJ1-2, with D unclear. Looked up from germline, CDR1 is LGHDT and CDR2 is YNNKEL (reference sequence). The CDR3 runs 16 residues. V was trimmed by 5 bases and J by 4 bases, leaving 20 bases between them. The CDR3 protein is CASSSHIERWSYGYTF. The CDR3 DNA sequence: TGTGCCAGCAGCTCCCACATAGAGCGGTGGAGCTATGGCTACACCTTC.

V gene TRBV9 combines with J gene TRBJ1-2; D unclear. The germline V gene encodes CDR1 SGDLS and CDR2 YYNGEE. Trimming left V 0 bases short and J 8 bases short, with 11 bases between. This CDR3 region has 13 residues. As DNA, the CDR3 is TGTGCCAGCAGCGTAGCGGCCGGGCGGGGCTACACCTTC. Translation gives CASSVAAGRGYTF.

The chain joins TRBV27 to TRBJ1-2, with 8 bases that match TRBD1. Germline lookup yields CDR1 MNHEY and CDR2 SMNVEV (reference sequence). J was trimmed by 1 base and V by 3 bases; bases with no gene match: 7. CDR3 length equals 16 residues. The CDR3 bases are TGTGCCAGCAGTTTCCTCAGGGGGCAAAGTAACTATGGCTACACCTTC. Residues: CASSFLRGQSNYGYTF.

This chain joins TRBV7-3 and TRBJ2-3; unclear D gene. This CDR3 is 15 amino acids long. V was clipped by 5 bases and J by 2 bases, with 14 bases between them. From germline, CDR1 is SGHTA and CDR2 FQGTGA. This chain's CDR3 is CASSPDVSFTDTQYF. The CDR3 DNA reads TGTGCCAGCAGCCCAGATGTGTCCTTCACAGATACGCAGTATTTT. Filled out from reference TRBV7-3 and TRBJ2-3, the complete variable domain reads GAGVSQTPSNKVTEKGKYVELRCDPISGHTALYWYRQSLGQGPEFLIYFQGTGAADDSGLPNDRFFAVRPEGSVSTLKIQRTERGDSAVYLCASSPDVSFTDTQYFGPGTRLTVL.

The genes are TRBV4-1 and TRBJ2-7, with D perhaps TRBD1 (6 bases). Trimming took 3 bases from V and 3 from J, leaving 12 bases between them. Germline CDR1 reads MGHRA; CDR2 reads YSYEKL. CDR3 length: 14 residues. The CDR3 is CASSQPGQSYEQYF. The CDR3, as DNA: TGCGCCAGCAGCCAGCCGGGACAAAGCTACGAGCAGTACTTC.

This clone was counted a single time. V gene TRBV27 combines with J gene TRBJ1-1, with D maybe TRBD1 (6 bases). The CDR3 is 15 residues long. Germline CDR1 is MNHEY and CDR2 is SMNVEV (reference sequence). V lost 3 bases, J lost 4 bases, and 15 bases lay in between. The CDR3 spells CASSFSQGIGTEAFF. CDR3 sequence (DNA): TGTGCCAGCAGTTTTTCCCAGGGGATTGGCACTGAAGCTTTCTTT.

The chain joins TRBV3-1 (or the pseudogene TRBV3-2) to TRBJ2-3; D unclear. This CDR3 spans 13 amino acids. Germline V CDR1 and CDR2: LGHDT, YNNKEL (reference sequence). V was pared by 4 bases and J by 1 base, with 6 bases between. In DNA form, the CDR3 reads TGTGCCAGCAGCCCCCGGGGCACAGATACGCAGTATTTT. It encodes CASSPRGTDTQYF.

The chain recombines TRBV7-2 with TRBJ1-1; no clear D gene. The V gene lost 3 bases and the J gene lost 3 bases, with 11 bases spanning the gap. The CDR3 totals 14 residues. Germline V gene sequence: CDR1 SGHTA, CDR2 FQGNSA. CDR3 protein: CASSFPFLDTEAFF. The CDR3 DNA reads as TGTGCCAGCAGCTTCCCTTTCTTAGACACTGAAGCTTTCTTT.

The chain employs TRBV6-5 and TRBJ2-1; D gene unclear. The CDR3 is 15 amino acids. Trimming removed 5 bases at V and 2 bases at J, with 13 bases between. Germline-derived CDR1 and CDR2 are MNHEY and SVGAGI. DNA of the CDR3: TGTGCCAGCAGTCGGTCCGTAGACACCTACAATGAGCAGTTCTTC. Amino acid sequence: CASSRSVDTYNEQFF.

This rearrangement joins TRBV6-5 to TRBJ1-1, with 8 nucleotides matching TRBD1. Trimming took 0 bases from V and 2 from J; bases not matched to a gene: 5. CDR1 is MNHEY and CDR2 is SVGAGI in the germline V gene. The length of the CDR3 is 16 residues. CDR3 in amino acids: CASSYSTGEVNTEAFF. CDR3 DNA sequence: TGTGCCAGCAGTTACTCGACAGGGGAGGTTAACACTGAAGCTTTCTTT.

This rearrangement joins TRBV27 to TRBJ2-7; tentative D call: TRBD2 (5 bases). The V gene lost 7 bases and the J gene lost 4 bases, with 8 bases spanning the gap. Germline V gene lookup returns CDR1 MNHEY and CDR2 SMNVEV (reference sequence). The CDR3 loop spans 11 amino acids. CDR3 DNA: TGTGCCAGCACTCGAGGGTACGAGCAGTACTTC. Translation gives CASTRGYEQYF.

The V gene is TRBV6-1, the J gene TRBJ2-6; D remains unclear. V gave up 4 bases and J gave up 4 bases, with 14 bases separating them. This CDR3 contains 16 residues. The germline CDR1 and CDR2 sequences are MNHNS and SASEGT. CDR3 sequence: CASSGPASRGANVLTF. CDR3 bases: TGTGCCAGCAGTGGGCCTGCATCGAGAGGGGCCAACGTCCTGACTTTC.

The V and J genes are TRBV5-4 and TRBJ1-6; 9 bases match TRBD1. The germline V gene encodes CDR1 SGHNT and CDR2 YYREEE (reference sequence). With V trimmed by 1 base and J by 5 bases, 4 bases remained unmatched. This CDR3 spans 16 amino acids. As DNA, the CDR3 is TGTGCCAGCAGCTTGCCTAACAGGGGGCATAATTCACCCCTCCACTTT. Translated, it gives CASSLPNRGHNSPLHF.

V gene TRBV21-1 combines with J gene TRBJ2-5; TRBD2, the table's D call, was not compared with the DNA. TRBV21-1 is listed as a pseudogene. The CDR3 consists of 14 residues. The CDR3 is CASSKALRGRTQYF. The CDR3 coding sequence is TGTGCCAGCAGCAAAGCCCTCCGTGGGAGGACCCAGTACTTC.

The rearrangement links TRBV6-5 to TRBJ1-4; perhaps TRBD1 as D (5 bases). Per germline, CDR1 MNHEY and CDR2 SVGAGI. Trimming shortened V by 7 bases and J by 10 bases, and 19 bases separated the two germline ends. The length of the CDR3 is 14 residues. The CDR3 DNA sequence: TGTGCCAGCACGAAACGGGGGGTTTCTGGAAAACTGTTTTTT. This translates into CASTKRGVSGKLFF.

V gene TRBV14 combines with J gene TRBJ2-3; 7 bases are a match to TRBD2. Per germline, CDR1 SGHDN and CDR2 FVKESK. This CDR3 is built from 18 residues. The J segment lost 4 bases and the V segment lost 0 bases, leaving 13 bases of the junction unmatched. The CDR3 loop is CASSQDFWGGSISDTQYF. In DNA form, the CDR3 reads TGTGCCAGCAGCCAAGATTTTTGGGGAGGGAGCATTTCAGATACGCAGTATTTT. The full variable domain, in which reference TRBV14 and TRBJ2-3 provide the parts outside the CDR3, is EAGVTQFPSHSVIEKGQTVTLRCDPISGHDNLYWYRRVMGKEIKFLLHFVKESKQDESGMPNNRFLAERTGGTYSTLKVQPAELEDSGVYFCASSQDFWGGSISDTQYFGPGTRLTVL.

CDR3 residues: CASSDRQGGKEKLFF. DNA of the CDR3: TGTGCCAGTAGTGATCGGCAGGGAGGGAAGGAAAAACTGTTTTTT. The rearrangement uses TRBV19 and TRBJ1-4; TRBD1 is a possible D gene (5 bases). Germline CDR1 is LNHDA and CDR2 is SQIVND (reference sequence). CDR3 size: 15 residues. Between the trimmed V and J ends, which lost 5 bases and 8 bases, there was a span of 18 bases. The whole variable domain, remainder taken from reference TRBV19 and TRBJ1-4, is DGGITQSPKYLFRKEGQNVTLSCEQNLNHDAMYWYRQDPGQGLRLIYYSQIVNDFQKGDIAEGYSVSREKKESFPLTVTSAQKNPTAFYLCASSDRQGGKEKLFFGSGTQLSVL.

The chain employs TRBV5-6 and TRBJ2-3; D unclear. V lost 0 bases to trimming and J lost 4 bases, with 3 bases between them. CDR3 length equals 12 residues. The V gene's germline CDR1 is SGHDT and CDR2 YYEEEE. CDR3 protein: CASSLEADTQYF. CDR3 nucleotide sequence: TGTGCCAGCAGCTTGGAGGCAGATACGCAGTATTTT.

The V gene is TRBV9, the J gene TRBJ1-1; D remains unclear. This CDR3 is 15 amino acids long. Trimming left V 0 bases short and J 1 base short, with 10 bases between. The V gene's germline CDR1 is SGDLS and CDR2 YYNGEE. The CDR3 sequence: CASSVGHTGNTEAFF. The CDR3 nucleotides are TGTGCCAGCAGCGTAGGGCATACTGGGAACACTGAAGCTTTCTTT.

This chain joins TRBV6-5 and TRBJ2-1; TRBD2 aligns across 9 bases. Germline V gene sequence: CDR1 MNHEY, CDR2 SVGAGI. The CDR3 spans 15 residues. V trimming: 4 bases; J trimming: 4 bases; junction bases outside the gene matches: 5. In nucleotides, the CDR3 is TGTGCCAGCAGTTCTAGCGGGACTACTTACAATGAGCAGTTCTTC. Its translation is CASSSSGTTYNEQFF.

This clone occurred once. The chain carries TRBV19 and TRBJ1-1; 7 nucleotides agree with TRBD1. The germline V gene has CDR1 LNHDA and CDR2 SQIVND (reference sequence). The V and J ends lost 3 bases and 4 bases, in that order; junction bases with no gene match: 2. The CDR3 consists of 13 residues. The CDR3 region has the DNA TGTGCCAGTAGTATCGACAGGGTCACTGAAGCTTTCTTT. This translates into CASSIDRVTEAFF.

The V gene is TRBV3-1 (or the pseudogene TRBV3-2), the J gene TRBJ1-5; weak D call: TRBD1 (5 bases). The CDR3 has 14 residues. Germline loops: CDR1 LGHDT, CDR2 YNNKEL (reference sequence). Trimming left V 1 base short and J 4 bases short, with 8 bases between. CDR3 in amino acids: CASSQGEGNQPQHF. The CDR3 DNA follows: TGTGCCAGCAGCCAAGGAGAGGGGAATCAGCCCCAGCATTTT.

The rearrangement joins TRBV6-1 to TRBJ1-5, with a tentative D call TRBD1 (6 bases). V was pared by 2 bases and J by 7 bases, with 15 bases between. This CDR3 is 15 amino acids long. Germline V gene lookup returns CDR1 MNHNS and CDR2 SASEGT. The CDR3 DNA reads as TGTGCCAGCAGTGAAAGGCAGGGGTCGGGGCAGCCCCAGCATTTT. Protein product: CASSERQGSGQPQHF.

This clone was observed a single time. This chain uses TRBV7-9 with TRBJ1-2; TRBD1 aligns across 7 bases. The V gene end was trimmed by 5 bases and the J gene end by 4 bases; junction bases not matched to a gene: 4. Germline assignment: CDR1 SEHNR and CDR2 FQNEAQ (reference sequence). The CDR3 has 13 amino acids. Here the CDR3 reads CASSQTGAYGYTF. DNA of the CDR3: TGTGCCAGCAGCCAAACAGGGGCCTATGGCTACACCTTC.

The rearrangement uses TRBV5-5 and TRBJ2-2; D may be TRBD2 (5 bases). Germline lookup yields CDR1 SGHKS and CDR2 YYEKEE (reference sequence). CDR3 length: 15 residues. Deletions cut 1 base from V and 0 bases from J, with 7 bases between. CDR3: CASSLSGTNTGELFF. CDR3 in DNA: TGTGCCAGCAGCTTGAGCGGTACGAACACCGGGGAGCTGTTTTTT.